The entry below gives a single T cell receptor beta chain sequence along with its context. Its specificity is unknown. Germline lookup yields CDR1 DFQATT and CDR2 SNEGSKA (reference sequence). The CDR3 consists of 14 residues. V dropped 3 bases and J dropped 2 bases, with 11 bases sitting between them. Using immunoSEQ multiplex PCR, the repertoire was profiled, and TCRdb retains in-frame clones only, with some absent. Among tens of thousands of clones listed, just over 85% were seen once. The data belong to a study of T cell responses to AZD1222 COVID-19 vaccine. Study findings and constraints: The peak T cell response came first, and repertoires were sampled only after it. Regions 160-218 and 743-854 dominated among vaccine-associated CD4 TCRs spanning spike. Clonal diversity was possibly underestimated, and white British individuals and females predominated among donors.

This TCR was sampled from an adult in good health. The source material was peripheral blood, sampled on day 0 of AZD1222 vaccination. The J gene is TRBJ2-1, the V gene TRBV20-1; D may be TRBD2 (6 bases). As DNA, the CDR3 is TGCAGTGCTAGTTGGAGCGGGCCCTACAATGAGCAGTTCTTC. Its protein is CSASWSGPYNEQFF.